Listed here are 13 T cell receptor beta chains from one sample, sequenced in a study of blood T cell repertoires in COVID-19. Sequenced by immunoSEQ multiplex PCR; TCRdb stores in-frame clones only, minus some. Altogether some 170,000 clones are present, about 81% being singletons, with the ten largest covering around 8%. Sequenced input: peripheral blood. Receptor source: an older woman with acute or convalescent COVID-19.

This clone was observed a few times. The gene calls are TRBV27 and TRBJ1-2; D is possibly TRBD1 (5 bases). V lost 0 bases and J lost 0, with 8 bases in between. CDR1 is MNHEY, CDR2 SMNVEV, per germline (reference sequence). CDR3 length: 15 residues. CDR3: CASSLSAGSNYGYTF. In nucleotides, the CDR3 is TGTGCCAGCAGTTTATCGGCAGGGTCTAACTATGGCTACACCTTC.

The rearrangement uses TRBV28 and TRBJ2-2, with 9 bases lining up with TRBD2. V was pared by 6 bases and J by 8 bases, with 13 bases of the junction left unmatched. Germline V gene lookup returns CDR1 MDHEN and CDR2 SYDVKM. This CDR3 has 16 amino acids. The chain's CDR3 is CASSRPGRGGLGELFF. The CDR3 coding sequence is TGTGCCAGCAGCCGCCCCGGGCGGGGGGGCTTGGGGGAGCTGTTTTTT.

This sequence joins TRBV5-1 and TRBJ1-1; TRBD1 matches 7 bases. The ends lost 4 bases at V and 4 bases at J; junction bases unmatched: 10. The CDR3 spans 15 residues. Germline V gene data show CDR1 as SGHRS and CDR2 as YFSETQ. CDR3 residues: CASSLQTGRSTEAFF. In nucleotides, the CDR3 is TGCGCCAGCAGCCTCCAGACAGGGAGGTCCACTGAAGCTTTCTTT.

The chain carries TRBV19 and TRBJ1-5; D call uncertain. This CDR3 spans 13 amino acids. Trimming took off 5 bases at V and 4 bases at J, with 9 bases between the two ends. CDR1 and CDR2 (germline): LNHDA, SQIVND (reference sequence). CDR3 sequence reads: CASSLRPNQPQHF. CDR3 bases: TGTGCCAGTAGTCTCAGGCCGAATCAGCCCCAGCATTTT.

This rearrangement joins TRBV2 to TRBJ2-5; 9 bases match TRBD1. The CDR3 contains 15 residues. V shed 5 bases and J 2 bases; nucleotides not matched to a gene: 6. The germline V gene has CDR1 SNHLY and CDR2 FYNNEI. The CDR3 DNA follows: TGTGCCAGCAGTCAGGGACAGGGCGGTCAAGAGACCCAGTACTTC. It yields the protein CASSQGQGGQETQYF.

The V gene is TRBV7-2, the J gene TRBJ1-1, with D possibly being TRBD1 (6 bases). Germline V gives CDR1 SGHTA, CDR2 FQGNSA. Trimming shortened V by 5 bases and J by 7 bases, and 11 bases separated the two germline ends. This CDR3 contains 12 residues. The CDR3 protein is CASSQTGSEAFF. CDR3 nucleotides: TGTGCCAGCAGCCAGACAGGCAGTGAAGCTTTCTTT.

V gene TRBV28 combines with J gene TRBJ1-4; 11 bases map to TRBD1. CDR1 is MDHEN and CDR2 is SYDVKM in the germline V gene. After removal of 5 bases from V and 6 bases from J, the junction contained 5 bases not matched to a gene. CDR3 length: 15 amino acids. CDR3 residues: CASSGPGQGDEKLFF. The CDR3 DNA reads TGTGCCAGCAGTGGACCGGGACAGGGGGATGAAAAACTGTTTTTT.

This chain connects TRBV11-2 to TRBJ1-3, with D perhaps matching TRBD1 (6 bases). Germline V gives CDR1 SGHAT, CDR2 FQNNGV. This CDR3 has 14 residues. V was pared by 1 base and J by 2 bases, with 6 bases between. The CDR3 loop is CASSLGGPGNTIYF. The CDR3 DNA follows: TGTGCCAGCAGCTTAGGGGGGCCTGGAAACACCATATATTTT.

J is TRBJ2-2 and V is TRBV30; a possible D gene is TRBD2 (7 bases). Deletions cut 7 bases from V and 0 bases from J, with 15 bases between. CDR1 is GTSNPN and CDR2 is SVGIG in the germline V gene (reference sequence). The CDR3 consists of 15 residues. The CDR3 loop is CALMGGPANTGELFF. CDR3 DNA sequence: TGTGCCTTGATGGGGGGGCCAGCGAACACCGGGGAGCTGTTTTTT.

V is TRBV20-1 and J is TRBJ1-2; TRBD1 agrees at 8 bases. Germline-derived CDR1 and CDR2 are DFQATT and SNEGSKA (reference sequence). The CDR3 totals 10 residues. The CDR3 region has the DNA TGCAGCACCGACAGGGGAGACTACACCTTC. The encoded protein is CSTDRGDYTF.

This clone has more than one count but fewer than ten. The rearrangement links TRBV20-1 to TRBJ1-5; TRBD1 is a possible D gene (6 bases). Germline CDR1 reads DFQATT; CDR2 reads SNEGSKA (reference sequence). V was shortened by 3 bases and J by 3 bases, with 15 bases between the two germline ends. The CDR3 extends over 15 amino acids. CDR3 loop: CSASVGRGFNQPQHF. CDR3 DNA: TGCAGTGCTAGTGTAGGTAGGGGGTTCAATCAGCCCCAGCATTTT.

Here the CDR3 DNA reads TGCAGCGTCTACAGGGAAGGTGGGGATACGCAGTATTTT. Protein sequence: CSVYREGGDTQYF. The chain couples TRBV29-1 to TRBJ2-3, with a tentative D call TRBD1 (6 bases). Trimming cost V 6 bases and J 6 bases, with 16 bases left between them. CDR3 size: 13 residues. CDR1 is SQVTM and CDR2 is ANQGSEA in the germline V gene.

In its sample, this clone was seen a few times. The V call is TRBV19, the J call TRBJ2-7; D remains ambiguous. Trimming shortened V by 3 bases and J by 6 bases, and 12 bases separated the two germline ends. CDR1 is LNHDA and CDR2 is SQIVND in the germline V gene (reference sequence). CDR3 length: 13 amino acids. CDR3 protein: CASSIYSVSEQYF. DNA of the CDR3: TGTGCCAGTAGTATTTATAGTGTTTCCGAGCAGTACTTC. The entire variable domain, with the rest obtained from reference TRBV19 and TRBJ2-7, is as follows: DGGITQSPKYLFRKEGQNVTLSCEQNLNHDAMYWYRQDPGQGLRLIYYSQIVNDFQKGDIAEGYSVSREKKESFPLTVTSAQKNPTAFYLCASSIYSVSEQYFGPGTRLTVT.